This T cell receptor beta chain came from a study of early T cells in non-severe SARS-CoV-2 infection. Trimming took 3 bases from V and 0 from J, leaving 9 bases between them. Per the germline V gene, CDR1 is DFQATT and CDR2 is SNEGSKA (reference sequence). The CDR3 has 14 amino acids. This clonotype was detected many times. Its target is unknown. Study-wide results and caveats: VDJdb-based annotation leaned toward anti-spike CD8 responses and missed private and CD4 specificities.

Unique molecular identifier tags were affixed to discrete cDNA molecules. TCRdb called the 5' RACE reads again in MiXCR, with one record for every CDR3 protein. The table includes about 71,000 distinct CDR3 sequences, roughly an eighth detected once. V usage is TRBV20-1 and J usage is TRBJ1-5; D is possibly TRBD1 (5 bases). The clonotype was recovered from an adult who was a healthcare worker with PCR-confirmed SARS-CoV-2 infection or an uninfected control (not recorded which). The sample consisted of whole blood. CDR3 in DNA: TGCAGTGCTAGTGGGGGGAATAGCAATCAGCCCCAGCATTTT. This gives the protein CSASGGNSNQPQHF.